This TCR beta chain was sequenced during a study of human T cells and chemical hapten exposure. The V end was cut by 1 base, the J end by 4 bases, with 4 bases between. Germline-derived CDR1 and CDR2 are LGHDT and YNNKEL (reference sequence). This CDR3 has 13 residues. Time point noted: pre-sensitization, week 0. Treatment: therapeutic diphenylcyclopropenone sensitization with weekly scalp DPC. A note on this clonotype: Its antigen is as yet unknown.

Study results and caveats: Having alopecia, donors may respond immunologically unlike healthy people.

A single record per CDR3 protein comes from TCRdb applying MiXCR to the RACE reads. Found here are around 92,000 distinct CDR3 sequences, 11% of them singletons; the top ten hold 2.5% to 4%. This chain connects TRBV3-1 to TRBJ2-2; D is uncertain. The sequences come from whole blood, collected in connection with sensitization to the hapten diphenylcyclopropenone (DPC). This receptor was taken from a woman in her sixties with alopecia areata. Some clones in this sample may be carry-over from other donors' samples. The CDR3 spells CASSQVSTGELFF. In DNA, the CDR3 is TGTGCCAGCAGCCAAGTTTCCACCGGGGAGCTGTTTTTT.